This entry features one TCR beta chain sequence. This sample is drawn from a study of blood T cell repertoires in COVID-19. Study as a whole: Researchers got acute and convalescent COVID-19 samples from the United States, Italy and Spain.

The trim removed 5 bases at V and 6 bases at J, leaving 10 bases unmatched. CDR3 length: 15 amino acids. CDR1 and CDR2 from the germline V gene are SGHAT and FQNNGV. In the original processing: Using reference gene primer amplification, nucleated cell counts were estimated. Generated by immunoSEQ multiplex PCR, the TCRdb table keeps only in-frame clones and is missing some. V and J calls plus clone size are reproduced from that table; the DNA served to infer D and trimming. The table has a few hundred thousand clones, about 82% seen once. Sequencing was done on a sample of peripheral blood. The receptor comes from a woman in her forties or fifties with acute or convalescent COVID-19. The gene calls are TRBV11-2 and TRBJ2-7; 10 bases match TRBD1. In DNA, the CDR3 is TGTGCCAGCAGCCCAGAGCGACAGGGGGCGGCCGAGCAGTACTTC. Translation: CASSPERQGAAEQYF.